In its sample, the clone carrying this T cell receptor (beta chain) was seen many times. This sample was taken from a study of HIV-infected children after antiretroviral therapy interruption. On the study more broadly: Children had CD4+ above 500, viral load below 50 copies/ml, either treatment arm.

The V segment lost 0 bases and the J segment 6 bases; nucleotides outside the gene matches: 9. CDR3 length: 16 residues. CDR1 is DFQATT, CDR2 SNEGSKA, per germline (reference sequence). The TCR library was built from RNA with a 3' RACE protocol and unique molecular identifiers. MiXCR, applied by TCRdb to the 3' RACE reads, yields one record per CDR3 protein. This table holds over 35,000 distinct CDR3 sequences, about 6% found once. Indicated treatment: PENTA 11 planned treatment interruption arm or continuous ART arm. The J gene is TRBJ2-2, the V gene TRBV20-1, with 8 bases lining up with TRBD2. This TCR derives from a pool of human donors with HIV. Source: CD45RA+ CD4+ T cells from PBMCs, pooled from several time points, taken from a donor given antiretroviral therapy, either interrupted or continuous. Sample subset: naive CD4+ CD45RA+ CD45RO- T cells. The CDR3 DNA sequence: TGCAGTGCTAGAGATCGGGGACGGGGGGGCGCCGGGGAGCTGTTTTTT. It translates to CSARDRGRGGAGELFF.